Presented here are 10 T cell receptor beta chains from one specimen sequenced in a study of blood T cell repertoires in COVID-19. TCRdb keeps only in-frame clones here, not all; method: immunoSEQ multiplex PCR. The sample lists 300,000 to 450,000 clones; approximately 87% were seen once. Material for sequencing was PBMCs or T cells enriched from blood (not recorded which). The receptors shown here come from a man under 40 who had recovered from COVID-19.

A word on this clone: Other DNA sequences in this specimen translate into the identical CDR3. This rearrangement joins TRBV6-5 to TRBJ1-6; TRBD1 matches at 9 bases. This CDR3 has 14 amino acids. Germline V CDR1 and CDR2: MNHEY, SVGAGI. The J segment lost 5 bases and the V segment lost 6 bases, leaving 2 bases of the junction unmatched. This chain's CDR3 is CASRRDRDNSPLHF. The CDR3 DNA sequence: TGTGCCAGCAGGCGGGACAGGGATAATTCACCCCTCCACTTT.

V and J are TRBV3-1 (or the pseudogene TRBV3-2) and TRBJ1-6, with 9 bases matching TRBD1. The CDR3 is 16 residues long. The germline gives CDR1 LGHDT, CDR2 YNNKEL (reference sequence). The J segment lost 9 bases and the V segment lost 2 bases, leaving 8 bases of the junction unmatched. The CDR3 DNA reads TGTGCCAGCAGCCAAACCGGGACAGGGAGCGGTTCACCCCTCCACTTT. This sequence encodes CASSQTGTGSGSPLHF.

The rearrangement links TRBV18 to TRBJ1-6, with TRBD1 as a possible D gene (6 bases). V was cut by 4 bases and J by 6 bases, with 19 bases left in between. CDR1 is KGHSH, CDR2 LQKENI, per germline. The CDR3 has 17 residues. CDR3 DNA: TGTGCCAGCTCACGCGACAGGCCGAGTGTGGCTAATTCACCCCTCCACTTT. Translation: CASSRDRPSVANSPLHF.

The rearrangement uses TRBV3-1 (or the pseudogene TRBV3-2) and TRBJ1-6; 8 nucleotides match TRBD1. This CDR3 has 16 amino acids. The V gene end was trimmed by 1 base and the J gene end by 7 bases; junction bases not matched to a gene: 6. Germline CDR1 LGHDT, CDR2 YNNKEL (reference sequence). The chain's CDR3 is CASSQGTDRVNSPLHF. The CDR3 DNA sequence: TGTGCCAGCAGCCAAGGAACGGACAGGGTGAATTCACCCCTCCACTTT.

The rearrangement uses TRBV13 and TRBJ2-7, with TRBD1 as a possible D gene (6 bases). The V gene lost 6 bases and the J gene lost 5 bases, with 17 bases spanning the gap. The CDR3 consists of 14 residues. Germline V gene sequence: CDR1 PRHDT, CDR2 FYEKMQ (reference sequence). The CDR3 DNA reads TGTGCCAGCAGTCTTCAGGGGAGCGGAGACGAGCAGTACTTC. Its translation: CASSLQGSGDEQYF.

The rearrangement links TRBV6-2 or TRBV6-3 to TRBJ2-7, with 7 bases lining up with TRBD1. V shed 0 bases and J 1 base; nucleotides not matched to a gene: 3. CDR1 and CDR2 from the germline V gene are MNHEY and SVGEGT. The CDR3 is made up of 15 amino acids. The CDR3 is CASSYSTGFSYEQYF. The CDR3, as DNA: TGTGCCAGCAGTTACTCGACAGGGTTTTCCTACGAGCAGTACTTC.

The J gene is TRBJ1-2, the V gene TRBV7-9; no reliable D call. V dropped 5 bases and J dropped 7 bases, with 8 bases sitting between them. The germline V gene encodes CDR1 SEHNR and CDR2 FQNEAQ (reference sequence). The CDR3 is 11 amino acids. This CDR3 is CASSRGAGYTF. In nucleotides, the CDR3 is TGTGCCAGCAGCCGCGGTGCTGGCTACACCTTC. The whole variable domain, remainder taken from reference TRBV7-9 and TRBJ1-2, is DTGVSQNPRHKITKRGQNVTFRCDPISEHNRLYWYRQTLGQGPEFLTYFQNEAQLEKSRLLSDRFSAERPKGSFSTLEIQRTEQGDSAMYLCASSRGAGYTFGSGTRLTVV.

The chain joins TRBV19 to TRBJ2-7, with TRBD1 matching over 9 bases. CDR1 is LNHDA, CDR2 SQIVND, per germline (reference sequence). V lost 7 bases, J lost 2 bases, and 6 bases stayed unmatched. The CDR3 sequence is 14 residues long. The CDR3 sequence is CASKFTGGAYEQYF. In DNA, the CDR3 is TGTGCCAGTAAATTTACAGGGGGCGCCTACGAGCAGTACTTC.

The CDR3 DNA sequence: TGTGCCTGGAACAGGGGGACTAACTATGGCTACACCTTC. Residues: CAWNRGTNYGYTF. This chain connects TRBV30 to TRBJ1-2, with 8 bases that match TRBD1. Trimming took 4 bases from V and 0 from J; bases not matched to a gene: 1. Germline loops: CDR1 GTSNPN, CDR2 SVGIG (reference sequence). This CDR3 has 13 amino acids.

This chain connects TRBV11-2 to TRBJ1-5, with D maybe TRBD1 (5 bases). Trimming shortened V by 2 bases and J by 11 bases, and 13 bases separated the two germline ends. From germline, CDR1 is SGHAT and CDR2 FQNNGV. The CDR3 loop spans 13 amino acids. CDR3 region: CASSLSYGGSQHF. The DNA for the CDR3 is TGTGCCAGCAGCTTATCGTACGGGGGTTCCCAGCATTTT. Filled out from reference TRBV11-2 and TRBJ1-5, the complete variable domain reads EAGVAQSPRYKIIEKRQSVAFWCNPISGHATLYWYQQILGQGPKLLIQFQNNGVVDDSQLPKDRFSAERLKGVDSTLKIQPAKLEDSAVYLCASSLSYGGSQHFGDGTRLSIL.